The next 13 T cell receptor beta chains were all read from a single sample in a study of siplizumab effects on memory and regulatory T cells. The method was immunoSEQ multiplex PCR; TCRdb's version includes in-frame clones alone and lacks a portion of them. The sample yields 100,000 to 110,000 clones, approximately 94% seen once. The sample taken for sequencing was non-Treg CD4+ T cells sorted from blood. The receptors derive from a human donor in good health.

This rearrangement joins TRBV5-1 to TRBJ2-3; TRBD2 might be the D (6 bases). Per the germline V gene, CDR1 is SGHRS and CDR2 is YFSETQ. The CDR3 is made up of 14 amino acids. Trimming stripped 3 bases from V and 1 base from J, with 9 bases between. DNA for the CDR3: TGCGCCAGCAGCTCACCTAGCGGCACAGATACGCAGTATTTT. Its protein product is CASSSPSGTDTQYF. The entire variable domain, with the rest obtained from reference TRBV5-1 and TRBJ2-3, is as follows: KAGVTQTPRYLIKTRGQQVTLSCSPISGHRSVSWYQQTPGQGLQFLFEYFSETQRNKGNFPGRFSGRQFSNSRSEMNVSTLELGDSALYLCASSSPSGTDTQYFGPGTRLTVL.

This sequence joins TRBV11-2 and TRBJ2-1; D is unresolved. The CDR3 runs to 16 residues. The V end lost 3 bases, the J end lost 1 base, and 13 bases lay between the germline ends. Germline V gene lookup returns CDR1 SGHAT and CDR2 FQNNGV. CDR3 sequence (DNA): TGTGCCAGCAGCTTTGTAGGCACCCCGTCCTACAATGAGCAGTTCTTC. Translation: CASSFVGTPSYNEQFF.

The chain employs TRBV4-1 and TRBJ2-6; D gene ambiguous. With 1 base removed from V and 1 base from J, the gap between germline ends came to 23 bases. CDR3 size: 21 residues. Germline V lookup: CDR1 MGHRA, CDR2 YSYEKL. The CDR3 here is CASSQGKGFGWERSGANVLTF. As DNA, the CDR3 is TGCGCCAGCAGCCAAGGTAAAGGCTTTGGTTGGGAAAGGTCTGGGGCCAACGTCCTGACTTTC.

The J gene is TRBJ2-1, the V gene TRBV5-1, with D unresolved. The V and J ends lost 2 bases and 5 bases respectively, with 2 bases between them. This CDR3 is 11 amino acids long. Per germline, CDR1 SGHRS and CDR2 YFSETQ. The CDR3 bases are TGCGCCAGCAGCTTAAACAATGAGCAGTTCTTC. This translates into CASSLNNEQFF.

This clone was detected only a few times. The chain has TRBV7-9 and TRBJ1-2; the D is unclear. The CDR3 spans 12 residues. Germline CDR1 is SEHNR and CDR2 is FQNEAQ (reference sequence). V was clipped by 5 bases and J by 5 bases, with 9 bases between them. As DNA, the CDR3 is TGTGCCAGCAGCCACCAGGTGTATGGCTACACCTTC. Amino acid sequence: CASSHQVYGYTF.

This clone is a singleton in its sample. The chain employs TRBV18 and TRBJ1-3; D not resolved. The CDR3 is made up of 15 amino acids. V lost 2 bases and J 0 bases, leaving 8 bases between the germline ends. Germline V lookup: CDR1 KGHSH, CDR2 LQKENI. The CDR3 sequence is CASSPNQASGNTIYF. CDR3 DNA: TGTGCCAGCTCACCAAACCAGGCCTCTGGAAACACCATATATTTT.

The chain couples TRBV4-2 to TRBJ2-1, with 8 bases fitting TRBD2. The CDR3 is made up of 15 amino acids. CDR1 and CDR2 (germline): LGHNA, YNFKEQ. J gave up 5 bases and V 2 bases, and 5 bases lay outside the gene matches. For the CDR3, the DNA is TGTGCCAGCAGCCAAACGACTAGCGCTAACAATGAGCAGTTCTTC. Protein product: CASSQTTSANNEQFF.

The chain couples TRBV7-9 to TRBJ2-7; 12 nucleotides agree with TRBD2. This CDR3 region has 17 residues. V shed 1 base and J 0 bases; nucleotides not matched to a gene: 4. CDR1 is SEHNR, CDR2 FQNEAQ, per germline (reference sequence). Here the CDR3 reads CASSLGETSGSSYEQYF. The CDR3 DNA is TGTGCCAGCAGCTTAGGAGAGACTAGCGGGAGCTCCTACGAGCAGTACTTC.

This clone was observed a single time. The chain links TRBV5-6 to TRBJ1-1; TRBD1 is a possible D gene (6 bases). The CDR3 contains 16 residues. CDR1 SGHDT and CDR2 YYEEEE come from the germline V gene. With 1 base removed from V and 0 bases from J, the gap between germline ends came to 13 bases. In nucleotides, the CDR3 is TGTGCCAGCAGCTTGTCGGGGGGCGGATTGAACACTGAAGCTTTCTTT. Its protein product is CASSLSGGGLNTEAFF.

The rearrangement uses TRBV5-6 and TRBJ1-5; D is possibly TRBD1 (6 bases). Trimming removed 0 bases from V and 9 bases from J, with 16 bases in between. The germline V gene encodes CDR1 SGHDT and CDR2 YYEEEE. CDR3 size: 15 residues. The CDR3 DNA follows: TGTGCCAGCAGCTTGGCCGGGGGGCCGTATCCGCCCCAGCATTTT. Protein sequence: CASSLAGGPYPPQHF.

This chain joins TRBV28 and TRBJ2-3; perhaps TRBD1 as D (7 bases). The CDR3 has 14 amino acids. Germline lookup yields CDR1 MDHEN and CDR2 SYDVKM. Trimming removed 6 bases at V and 6 bases at J, with 16 bases between. The CDR3 nucleotides are TGTGCCAGCAGAACCCAGGGGGAGGCGGATACGCAGTATTTT. It translates to CASRTQGEADTQYF.

This clone was seen once. The chain combines TRBV14 with TRBJ1-1, with a possible D match to TRBD1 (5 bases). With 7 bases removed from V and 7 bases from J, the gap between germline ends came to 16 bases. Germline CDR1 and CDR2: SGHDN and FVKESK. This CDR3 contains 13 residues. CDR3 protein: CASKSGGVSEAFF. The CDR3 coding sequence is TGTGCCAGCAAATCGGGGGGGGTTAGTGAAGCTTTCTTT.

The DNA of the CDR3 is TGCGCCAGCAGTGAGTCGGGACAACTATACGAGCAGTACTTC. Translated: CASSESGQLYEQYF. The chain recombines TRBV10-1 with TRBJ2-7; possible D gene TRBD1, 6 bases. The V and J ends lost 0 bases and 4 bases respectively, with 10 bases between them. This CDR3 spans 14 amino acids. The germline gives CDR1 WNHNN, CDR2 SYGVQD (reference sequence).